These T cell receptor beta chains were read from a single sample in a study of blood T cell repertoires in COVID-19. The protocol was immunoSEQ multiplex PCR, while the TCRdb copy is restricted to in-frame clones and leaves out a portion. This repertoire shows 90,000 to 120,000 clones, about two thirds found once; its top ten account for 1.8%. The sample was peripheral blood. The receptors were gathered from a middle-aged woman with acute or convalescent COVID-19. Both conserved end residues are part of each CDR3.

>TRBV19|TRBJ1-5
CASKGTGDQPQHF
>TRBV7-9|TRBJ1-1
CASCKTVNTEAFF
>TRBV6-5|TRBJ2-5
CATTKEETQYF
>TRBV6-5|TRBJ1-6
CASRPGTGTAPLHF
>TRBV27|TRBJ2-1
CASSLYRDNEQFF
>TRBV9|TRBJ2-1
CASSVGSTGVGVPEQFF
>TRBV5-1|TRBJ2-1
CASSWDRPSSYNEQFF
>TRBV6-5|TRBJ2-5
CASSRASGGGTQYF
>TRBV25-1|TRBJ1-4
CASSEYGTGDEKLFF
>TRBV7-3|TRBJ2-1
CASSSSQGLYNEQFF
>TRBV28|TRBJ1-4
CASSLEQGSRKLFF
>TRBV18|TRBJ1-2
CASSPPVTDKAYNYGYTF
>TRBV5-5|TRBJ1-5
CASSLDAGTGNQPQHF
>TRBV7-9|TRBJ2-1
CASNEGLQYNEQFF
>TRBV28|TRBJ1-6
CASRQGLYNSPLHF
>TRBV7-7|TRBJ2-5
CASSPQQVGAGGLYF
>TRBV28|TRBJ2-1
CASSLYLAGGLNEQFF
>TRBV9|TRBJ2-2
CASSVRLGTGDTGELFF
>TRBV5-4|TRBJ2-3
CASSLVGSSTDTQYF
>TRBV5-5|TRBJ2-5
CASSLRMPSGVQETQYF
>TRBV28|TRBJ1-2
CASSKDSEDGYTF
>TRBV28|TRBJ2-1
CASSLAGGSYNEQFF
>TRBV7-2|TRBJ2-4
CASSLGAEPGAKNIQYF
>TRBV3-1/TRBV3-2|TRBJ2-1
CASSQESGLAGGGEQFF
>TRBV5-1|TRBJ1-2
CASSSSPGQGHGYTF
>TRBV28|TRBJ1-2
CASSLMGPSNYGYTF
>TRBV14|TRBJ1-2
CASSQAGGGSGYFTF
>TRBV28|TRBJ1-6
CASSEQNSPLHF
>TRBV11-1|TRBJ2-7
CASSFNRAGEQYF
>TRBV5-5|TRBJ1-6
CASSLIPGEDGSPLHF
>TRBV7-2|TRBJ2-2
CASTQTGELFF
>TRBV24-1|TRBJ2-3
CATSDPGGSTDTQYF
>TRBV11-2|TRBJ2-7
CASSLNRVSWEQYF
>TRBV5-3|TRBJ2-5
CARSWNITGKFWKETQYF
>TRBV5-1|TRBJ2-1
CASSSGGIPNNEQFF
>TRBV19|TRBJ2-2
CASRPDRTAGELFF
>TRBV28|TRBJ2-2
CASSPGGQYTGELFF
>TRBV6-5|TRBJ1-5
CASSPRQVNQPQHF
>TRBV23-1|TRBJ2-7
CASRQQRGRRYEQYF
>TRBV30|TRBJ2-2
CAWSPQGTGELFF
>TRBV2|TRBJ2-1
CASNQAGQSYNEQFF
>TRBV7-9|TRBJ1-3
CASSIQGSGNTIYF
>TRBV4-2|TRBJ1-2
CASSQDGQGYGYTF